What follows are 26 T cell receptor beta chains derived from one specimen sequenced in a study of cytomegalovirus exposure and HLA in healthy donors. Libraries were prepared by immunoSEQ multiplex PCR; TCRdb keeps only in-frame clonotypes and omits some of them. The sample records around 95,000 clones, about 85% being singletons. Sequencing was done on a sample of PBMCs. These receptors were obtained from a man younger than 30 in good health and CMV-seropositive.

The chain employs TRBV15 and TRBJ1-4; 10 bases map to TRBD1. With 4 bases clipped from V and 5 bases from J, the junction kept 7 bases outside the gene matches. Germline CDR1 is LNHNV and CDR2 is YYDKDF (reference sequence). This CDR3 is built from 16 residues. The DNA for the CDR3 is TGTGCCACCAGCACCAACCGGGACAGGGGAAATGAAAAACTGTTTTTT. The encoded protein is CATSTNRDRGNEKLFF.

The rearrangement joins TRBV2 to TRBJ1-3; TRBD1 is a possible D gene (5 bases). The CDR3 is 15 residues long. CDR1 is SNHLY and CDR2 is FYNNEI in the germline V gene. V was clipped by 6 bases and J by 0 bases, with 12 bases between them. CDR3 sequence (DNA): TGTGCCAGCAGCCTGGGACTTTCCTCTGGAAACACCATATATTTT. This encodes CASSLGLSSGNTIYF.

The chain has TRBV30 and TRBJ2-7; weak D call: TRBD1 (6 bases). CDR3 length equals 14 residues. Germline CDR1 GTSNPN, CDR2 SVGIG (reference sequence). Trimming removed 2 bases from V and 3 bases from J, with 14 bases in between. The CDR3 protein is CAWSTPGASYEQYV. The CDR3 nucleotides are TGTGCCTGGAGTACTCCAGGGGCCAGCTACGAGCAGTACGTC.

This clone was picked up one time. The chain uses TRBV7-2 and TRBJ2-7; TRBD1 agrees at 9 bases. The CDR3 sequence is 15 residues long. The V gene end was trimmed by 3 bases and the J gene end by 2 bases; junction bases not matched to a gene: 5. Germline CDR1 SGHTA, CDR2 FQGNSA. In DNA form, the CDR3 reads TGTGCCAGCAGCTTCACCGGGACAGGGACCTACGAGCAGTACTTC. It yields the protein CASSFTGTGTYEQYF.

V gene TRBV6-7 combines with J gene TRBJ2-7; TRBD2 aligns across 12 bases. TRBV6-7 is an open reading frame, and its role is uncertain. The CDR3 runs 16 residues. V shed 5 bases and J 5 bases; nucleotides not matched to a gene: 10. This chain's CDR3 is CASSRPGLAGYHEQYV. The CDR3 coding sequence is TGTGCCAGCAGTAGACCGGGACTAGCGGGCTACCACGAGCAGTACGTC.

The gene calls are TRBV7-9 and TRBJ1-5; no clear D. Germline V lookup: CDR1 SEHNR, CDR2 FQNEAQ (reference sequence). V gave up 2 bases and J gave up 6 bases, with 8 bases separating them. The CDR3 is made up of 13 amino acids. DNA of the CDR3: TGTGCCAGCAGCTTAAACGAGGGTCAGCCCCAGCATTTT. The encoded protein is CASSLNEGQPQHF.

The CDR3 sequence is CASSAYRGPYEQYF. The CDR3 bases are TGTGCCAGTAGTGCTTACAGGGGACCCTACGAGCAGTACTTC. This chain links TRBV19 with TRBJ2-7, with TRBD1 matching over 7 bases. CDR1 is LNHDA, CDR2 SQIVND, per germline (reference sequence). This CDR3 has 14 amino acids. V shed 5 bases and J 2 bases; nucleotides not matched to a gene: 6.

CDR3 DNA sequence: TGTGCCAGCACCGGAGGAACTAATGAAAAACTGTTTTTT. Translating it yields CASTGGTNEKLFF. The chain joins TRBV28 to TRBJ1-4; D is unclear. Germline CDR1 and CDR2: MDHEN and SYDVKM. V lost 7 bases to trimming and J lost 1 base, with 7 bases between them. CDR3 length: 13 amino acids.

The genes are TRBV5-4 and TRBJ2-2; 9 bases are shared with TRBD1. Germline CDR1 SGHNT, CDR2 YYREEE (reference sequence). Trimming at V came to 3 bases and at J to 1 base, leaving 4 bases not matched to a gene. CDR3 size: 16 residues. The CDR3 bases are TGTGCCAGCAGCTGGGGGGACAGGGAGAACACCGGGGAGCTGTTTTTT. It translates to CASSWGDRENTGELFF.

The chain joins TRBV5-4 to TRBJ2-3; TRBD1 matches 10 bases. This CDR3 is 16 amino acids long. CDR1 and CDR2 from the germline V gene are SGHNT and YYREEE (reference sequence). J lost 6 bases, V lost 3 bases, and 10 bases had no gene match. CDR3 loop: CASSSKGDRGTDTQYF. CDR3 in DNA: TGTGCCAGCAGCTCCAAAGGGGACAGGGGAACCGATACGCAGTATTTT.

J is TRBJ2-1 and V is TRBV10-3; D is unclear. This CDR3 region has 13 residues. Germline V CDR1 and CDR2: ENHRY, SYGVKD. With 6 bases removed from V and 0 bases from J, the gap between germline ends came to 6 bases. CDR3 loop: CAIRQSSYNEQFF. The DNA for the CDR3 is TGTGCCATCAGACAGAGCTCCTACAATGAGCAGTTCTTC.

The V call is TRBV27, the J call TRBJ1-1, with a tentative D call TRBD1 (6 bases). Germline assignment: CDR1 MNHEY and CDR2 SMNVEV (reference sequence). Trimming shortened V by 4 bases and J by 4 bases, and 10 bases separated the two germline ends. This CDR3 region has 13 residues. CDR3 DNA: TGTGCCAGCAGTTGGATGGACAGCACTGAAGCTTTCTTT. As protein: CASSWMDSTEAFF.

The V and J genes are TRBV7-9 and TRBJ2-7; 8 nucleotides line up with TRBD1. The junction had 0 bases not matched to a gene; V was cut back by 1 base and J by 1 base. This CDR3 is built from 14 residues. The germline V gene encodes CDR1 SEHNR and CDR2 FQNEAQ (reference sequence). Here the CDR3 DNA reads TGTGCCAGCAGCTTAGGGGACAGGTCCTACGAGCAGTACTTC. It encodes CASSLGDRSYEQYF. The complete variable domain, with remaining parts taken from reference TRBV7-9 and TRBJ2-7, reads DTGVSQNPRHKITKRGQNVTFRCDPISEHNRLYWYRQTLGQGPEFLTYFQNEAQLEKSRLLSDRFSAERPKGSFSTLEIQRTEQGDSAMYLCASSLGDRSYEQYFGPGTRLTVT.

This clone was seen a handful of times. This rearrangement joins TRBV28 to TRBJ2-5, with TRBD1 matching over 9 bases. The CDR3 runs 13 residues. J was trimmed by 3 bases and V by 8 bases; bases with no gene match: 4. The germline V gene encodes CDR1 MDHEN and CDR2 SYDVKM. This CDR3 is CASGDREEETQYF. The CDR3, as DNA: TGTGCCAGCGGGGACAGGGAAGAAGAGACCCAGTACTTC.

This clone was seen more than once but under ten times. The chain joins TRBV5-6 to TRBJ1-4; 7 bases are shared with TRBD1. The length of the CDR3 is 13 residues. Germline assignment: CDR1 SGHDT and CDR2 YYEEEE. Trimming took 4 bases from V and 7 from J; bases not matched to a gene: 4. The CDR3 is CASSGGTVEKLFF. In DNA form, the CDR3 reads TGTGCCAGCAGCGGGGGGACAGTTGAAAAACTGTTTTTT. Combining the CDR3 with reference TRBV5-6 and TRBJ1-4 gives the whole variable domain DAGVTQSPTHLIKTRGQQVTLRCSPKSGHDTVSWYQQALGQGPQFIFQYYEEEERQRGNFPDRFSGHQFPNYSSELNVNALLLGDSALYLCASSGGTVEKLFFGSGTQLSVL.

The chain has TRBV19 and TRBJ2-7; tentatively, D is TRBD1 (5 bases). Germline V gene sequence: CDR1 LNHDA, CDR2 SQIVND (reference sequence). The CDR3 length is 13 residues. The V end lost 3 bases, the J end lost 2 bases, and 8 bases lay between the germline ends. The CDR3 region is CASSMQGTYEQYF. CDR3 DNA sequence: TGTGCCAGTAGTATGCAGGGTACCTACGAGCAGTACTTC.

This clone was seen a single time. The V call is TRBV5-1, the J call TRBJ2-1; 8 bases are shared with TRBD2. V gave up 0 bases and J gave up 6 bases; unmatched junction bases: 5. The germline V gene has CDR1 SGHRS and CDR2 YFSETQ. The CDR3 contains 15 residues. In DNA form, the CDR3 reads TGCGCCAGCAGCTTGGGAAGGACTAGCTCCAATGAGCAGTTCTTC. Encoded protein: CASSLGRTSSNEQFF. Based on the CDR3 plus reference TRBV5-1 and TRBJ2-1, the full variable domain is KAGVTQTPRYLIKTRGQQVTLSCSPISGHRSVSWYQQTPGQGLQFLFEYFSETQRNKGNFPGRFSGRQFSNSRSEMNVSTLELGDSALYLCASSLGRTSSNEQFFGPGTRLTVL.

This clone appeared a single time. The V and J genes are TRBV5-1 and TRBJ2-1, with D maybe TRBD2 (6 bases). Germline CDR1 is SGHRS and CDR2 is YFSETQ. The CDR3 has 15 amino acids. Trimming removed 0 bases from V and 2 bases from J, with 9 bases in between. The CDR3 region is CASSLGGDAYNEQFF. The DNA of the CDR3 is TGCGCCAGCAGCTTGGGCGGGGACGCCTACAATGAGCAGTTCTTC.

The chain uses TRBV6-6 and TRBJ2-1, with 9 bases aligning to TRBD2. CDR3 size: 13 residues. The germline CDR1 and CDR2 sequences are MNHNY and SVGAGI (reference sequence). V shed 2 bases and J 12 bases; nucleotides not matched to a gene: 5. CDR3 sequence (DNA): TGTGCCAGCAGTTACGCAGCGACTAGCGGGCAGTTCTTC. As protein: CASSYAATSGQFF.

V gene TRBV5-1 combines with J gene TRBJ1-1; a possible D gene is TRBD1 (6 bases). V was shortened by 1 base and J by 4 bases, with 11 bases between the two germline ends. The CDR3 extends over 14 amino acids. CDR1 and CDR2 (germline): SGHRS, YFSETQ. In DNA form, the CDR3 reads TGCGCCAGCAGCTTGATGGGGGGGCGCACTGAAGCTTTCTTT. As protein: CASSLMGGRTEAFF.

There are a few counts of this clone. DNA for the CDR3: TGTGCCAGCAGTCCCGCTGGACAGGGGGTGTATGGCTACACCTTC. It codes for CASSPAGQGVYGYTF. The gene calls are TRBV28 and TRBJ1-2; 10 bases are a match to TRBD1. From germline, CDR1 is MDHEN and CDR2 SYDVKM. Germline trimming cut 5 bases from V and 5 bases from J; bases unmatched to any gene: 8. The CDR3 runs 15 residues.

The chain combines TRBV11-2 with TRBJ2-1, with TRBD2 matching over 12 bases. V dropped 5 bases and J dropped 3; count of bases not matched to a gene: 2. The germline V gene has CDR1 SGHAT and CDR2 FQNNGV. The CDR3 totals 15 residues. The CDR3 here is CASSAGLAGYNEQFF. CDR3 coding DNA: TGTGCCAGCAGCGCGGGACTAGCGGGCTACAATGAGCAGTTCTTC. The entire variable domain, with the rest obtained from reference TRBV11-2 and TRBJ2-1, is as follows: EAGVAQSPRYKIIEKRQSVAFWCNPISGHATLYWYQQILGQGPKLLIQFQNNGVVDDSQLPKDRFSAERLKGVDSTLKIQPAKLEDSAVYLCASSAGLAGYNEQFFGPGTRLTVL.

This chain uses TRBV28 with TRBJ2-2, with D perhaps matching TRBD2 (5 bases). CDR1 MDHEN and CDR2 SYDVKM come from the germline V gene. This CDR3 is built from 14 residues. V was cut by 5 bases and J by 5 bases, with 12 bases left in between. The CDR3 is CASSRPSGTGELFF. CDR3 sequence (DNA): TGTGCCAGCAGTCGGCCATCGGGGACCGGGGAGCTGTTTTTT.

The chain recombines TRBV6-1 with TRBJ2-1, with 10 bases matching TRBD1. In germline, CDR1 is MNHNS, CDR2 SASEGT. V dropped 3 bases and J dropped 9; count of bases not matched to a gene: 8. The CDR3 has 15 residues. This CDR3 reads CASSEFRDRGFEQFF. The CDR3 region has the DNA TGTGCCAGCAGTGAGTTCCGGGACAGGGGTTTTGAGCAGTTCTTC.

This chain links TRBV7-3 with TRBJ2-5; TRBD2 matches 8 bases. With 1 base clipped from V and 5 bases from J, the junction kept 6 bases outside the gene matches. This CDR3 spans 15 amino acids. Germline V gene lookup returns CDR1 SGHTA and CDR2 FQGTGA. Written as DNA, the CDR3 is TGTGCCAGCAGCTTAATGGGGACTAGTGGGGAGACCCAGTACTTC. Its translation: CASSLMGTSGETQYF.

The chain couples TRBV2 to TRBJ2-1; D possibly corresponds to TRBD2 (6 bases). The V end was cut by 3 bases, the J end by 8 bases, with 17 bases between. This CDR3 contains 15 residues. Germline CDR1 reads SNHLY; CDR2 reads FYNNEI. In DNA form, the CDR3 reads TGTGCCAGCAGTGATATTCCCGGGACTTCCTATGAGCAGTTCTTC. Protein product: CASSDIPGTSYEQFF.